This is a list of T cell receptor beta chains from one sample in a study of T cell repertoires in cytomegalovirus infection. Their cognate antigens are unknown. One entry per CDR3 protein, called by TCRdb with MiXCR from the reads. The table shows about 830,000 distinct CDR3 sequences, with 30% to 35% occurring only once. The sequences come from cultured CD8+ T cells from PBMCs, collected from culture after CMV antigen stimulation. These receptors were collected from a human donor in good health (CMV status not recorded). Some clones in this sample may be carry-over from other donors' samples. Both conserved end residues are part of each CDR3. Fields, in order: J gene, clone size, D gene, V gene, CDR3 DNA, CDR3 protein. The D gene is left open where the match is weak. A row's size may be missing; if present it is once, few, many or a size class.

j_gene: TRBJ1-1; abundance: NA; d_gene: NA; v_gene: TRBV6-6; CDR3nt: TGTGCCAGCTGCCCAGCAGCGGGGGGACTCCCAGAAGCTTTCTTT; CDR3aa: CASCPAAGGLPEAFF
j_gene: TRBJ1-1; abundance: few; d_gene: NA; v_gene: TRBV15; CDR3nt: TGTGCCACCAGCTCATCAGAGCGTTTTGGTACTGAAGCTTTCTTT; CDR3aa: CATSSSERFGTEAFF
j_gene: TRBJ2-1; abundance: few; d_gene: NA; v_gene: TRBV7-9; CDR3nt: TGTGCCAGCAGCTTAGCGAGAAGCCGCGAGCAGTTCTTC; CDR3aa: CASSLARSREQFF
j_gene: TRBJ2-5; abundance: NA; d_gene: NA; v_gene: TRBV7-6; CDR3nt: TGTGCCGGCAGCTTCAGCCCCTCTCCAGAGACCCAGTACTTC; CDR3aa: CAGSFSPSPETQYF
j_gene: TRBJ2-1; abundance: NA; d_gene: NA; v_gene: TRBV12-3/TRBV12-4; CDR3nt: TGTGCCAGCAGTTTATTCCCCTCCGGTCACCACTACTCCTACAATGAGCAGTTCTTC; CDR3aa: CASSLFPSGHHYSYNEQFF
j_gene: TRBJ2-5; abundance: few; d_gene: NA; v_gene: TRBV2; CDR3nt: TGTGCCAGCACGGAGTTCAGCAGGTTCGTGACCCAGTACTTC; CDR3aa: CASTEFSRFVTQYF
j_gene: TRBJ2-5; abundance: NA; d_gene: NA; v_gene: TRBV27; CDR3nt: TGTGCCAACAGTCCACTTGCTGGGGGGGCCGTTGAGACCCAGTACTTC; CDR3aa: CANSPLAGGAVETQYF
j_gene: TRBJ2-3; abundance: few; d_gene: TRBD2; v_gene: TRBV6-5; CDR3nt: TGTGCCAGCAGACCCCGGACTAGCGGGGCGGGATGGGGTGCGCAGTATTTT; CDR3aa: CASRPRTSGAGWGAQYF
j_gene: TRBJ2-1; abundance: NA; d_gene: TRBD2; v_gene: TRBV4-2; CDR3nt: TGTGCCAGCAGCCAAGGATCGGGGGGGCGCGACAATGAGCAGTTCTTC; CDR3aa: CASSQGSGGRDNEQFF
j_gene: TRBJ2-2; abundance: NA; d_gene: NA; v_gene: TRBV19; CDR3nt: TGTGCCAGTAGTATAGAACCCCCAGGACGTGACACCGGGGAGCTGTTTTTT; CDR3aa: CASSIEPPGRDTGELFF
j_gene: TRBJ2-2; abundance: few; d_gene: TRBD1; v_gene: TRBV19; CDR3nt: TGTGCCAGTAGTATAGTACAGGGGGCCGGGGAGCTGTTTTTT; CDR3aa: CASSIVQGAGELFF
j_gene: TRBJ2-7; abundance: NA; d_gene: NA; v_gene: TRBV28; CDR3nt: TGTGCCAGCAGTTTAGTCAGTTACGAGCTGTACTTC; CDR3aa: CASSLVSYELYF
j_gene: TRBJ2-3; abundance: few; d_gene: NA; v_gene: TRBV7-6; CDR3nt: TGTGCCAGCAGCCTCAGGGACGTCCCAGATACGCAGTATTTT; CDR3aa: CASSLRDVPDTQYF
j_gene: TRBJ2-5; abundance: NA; d_gene: NA; v_gene: TRBV7-9; CDR3nt: TGTGCCAGCAGCTTAGGATCGGAGGACAAGACCCAGTACTTC; CDR3aa: CASSLGSEDKTQYF
j_gene: TRBJ2-1; abundance: NA; d_gene: NA; v_gene: TRBV6-6; CDR3nt: TGTGCCAGCAGTTACTCATCCCGGGCCCCCTACAATGAGCAGTTCTTC; CDR3aa: CASSYSSRAPYNEQFF
j_gene: TRBJ1-2; abundance: few; d_gene: TRBD1; v_gene: TRBV25-1; CDR3nt: TGTGCCAGCAGTGGGCAAGGACGGACAGGGTTAAAAGGGGCCAACTATGGCTACACCTTC; CDR3aa: CASSGQGRTGLKGANYGYTF
j_gene: TRBJ2-2; abundance: NA; d_gene: NA; v_gene: TRBV19; CDR3nt: TGTGCCAGTACTGGCAGCGCGAACACCGGGGAGCTGTATTTT; CDR3aa: CASTGSANTGELYF
j_gene: TRBJ2-7; abundance: NA; d_gene: NA; v_gene: TRBV7-6; CDR3nt: TGTGCCAGCAGCCTTCTTCCAGGGAACGAGCAGTACTTC; CDR3aa: CASSLLPGNEQYF
j_gene: TRBJ2-1; abundance: few; d_gene: NA; v_gene: TRBV7-9; CDR3nt: TGTGCCAGCAGCCCGAAGAGCTCCTACAATGAGCAGTTCTTC; CDR3aa: CASSPKSSYNEQFF
j_gene: TRBJ2-4; abundance: many; d_gene: NA; v_gene: TRBV7-8; CDR3nt: TGTGCCAGCAGCTTTGGACTGTTAGCCAAAAACATTCAGTACTTC; CDR3aa: CASSFGLLAKNIQYF
j_gene: TRBJ1-6; abundance: NA; d_gene: TRBD1; v_gene: TRBV27; CDR3nt: TGTGCCAGCAGTTCCCGACATCAGGGGGAGGATTCACCCCTCCACTTT; CDR3aa: CASSSRHQGEDSPLHF
j_gene: TRBJ2-1; abundance: many; d_gene: NA; v_gene: TRBV12-3/TRBV12-4; CDR3nt: TGTGCCAGCAGTTTTCCTGAAGGACCCCACGGTGAGCAGTTCTTC; CDR3aa: CASSFPEGPHGEQFF
j_gene: TRBJ1-1; abundance: NA; d_gene: NA; v_gene: TRBV11-1; CDR3nt: TGTGCCAGCAGTCTAAACAGGGTCCCAAGCGCTGAAGCTTTCTTT; CDR3aa: CASSLNRVPSAEAFF
j_gene: TRBJ2-7; abundance: NA; d_gene: NA; v_gene: TRBV9; CDR3nt: TGTGCCAGCAGCCTCCACCAGGGGCGCGAGCAGTACTTC; CDR3aa: CASSLHQGREQYF
j_gene: TRBJ1-5; abundance: NA; d_gene: TRBD1; v_gene: TRBV4-1; CDR3nt: TGCGCCAGCAGCCAGGAACAGGGGGCGCGCAATCAGCCCCAGCATTTT; CDR3aa: CASSQEQGARNQPQHF
j_gene: TRBJ2-7; abundance: few; d_gene: NA; v_gene: TRBV12-3/TRBV12-4; CDR3nt: TGTGCCAGCAGTTGGATGGTGGGGGGAGACGAGCAGTACTTC; CDR3aa: CASSWMVGGDEQYF
j_gene: TRBJ1-4; abundance: few; d_gene: NA; v_gene: TRBV6-5; CDR3nt: TGTGCCAGCAGTTACGTGGGGGTGACTCACTTGGCCGGTGAAAAACTGTTTTTT; CDR3aa: CASSYVGVTHLAGEKLFF
j_gene: TRBJ1-2; abundance: NA; d_gene: NA; v_gene: TRBV20-1; CDR3nt: TGCAGTGCTAGAGATTCGGCCTTTCTCTTC; CDR3aa: CSARDSAFLF
j_gene: TRBJ1-1; abundance: NA; d_gene: NA; v_gene: TRBV6-5; CDR3nt: TGTGCCAGCACCTTAACGGGGGGATCTGGGACTGAAGCTTTCTTT; CDR3aa: CASTLTGGSGTEAFF
j_gene: TRBJ2-1; abundance: NA; d_gene: TRBD1; v_gene: TRBV5-5; CDR3nt: TGTGCCAGCAGCTGGGCCGCGGACAGGCAACACAATGAGCAGTTCTTC; CDR3aa: CASSWAADRQHNEQFF
j_gene: TRBJ2-3; abundance: NA; d_gene: NA; v_gene: TRBV10-3; CDR3nt: TGTGCCATCGGTGACCGGGACGGTAGCACAGATACGCAGTATTTT; CDR3aa: CAIGDRDGSTDTQYF
j_gene: TRBJ2-1; abundance: many; d_gene: NA; v_gene: TRBV11-1; CDR3nt: TGTGCCAGCAGCTGGCAATTGGCAACAGGGAGCTCCTACAATGAGCAGTTCTTC; CDR3aa: CASSWQLATGSSYNEQFF
j_gene: TRBJ1-2; abundance: NA; d_gene: NA; v_gene: TRBV15; CDR3nt: TGCGCCACCAGCTCCTCCCTCCGGGACACTGGCTGGGGTGGCTACACCTTC; CDR3aa: CATSSSLRDTGWGGYTF
j_gene: TRBJ2-7; abundance: few; d_gene: TRBD1; v_gene: TRBV9; CDR3nt: TGTGCCAGCAGCGTAGTGGGACAGTCCCTTTCCGAGCAGTACTTC; CDR3aa: CASSVVGQSLSEQYF
j_gene: TRBJ1-6; abundance: NA; d_gene: TRBD1; v_gene: TRBV19; CDR3nt: TGTGCCAGTAGTATAGCCTACAGGGGGGATTCACCCCTCCACTTT; CDR3aa: CASSIAYRGDSPLHF
j_gene: TRBJ1-2; abundance: few; d_gene: NA; v_gene: TRBV7-9; CDR3nt: TGTGCCAGCAGCCGTGGGACACTGGAGAACTATGGCTACACCTTC; CDR3aa: CASSRGTLENYGYTF
j_gene: TRBJ2-4; abundance: few; d_gene: NA; v_gene: TRBV5-6; CDR3nt: TGTGCCAGCAGCTCGGCTGAAAACATTCAGTACTTC; CDR3aa: CASSSAENIQYF
j_gene: TRBJ1-1; abundance: NA; d_gene: NA; v_gene: TRBV24-1; CDR3nt: TGTGCCACTAGAGAGGCAGAGAACACTGAAGCTTTCTTT; CDR3aa: CATREAENTEAFF
j_gene: TRBJ1-1; abundance: NA; d_gene: NA; v_gene: TRBV11-2; CDR3nt: TGTGCCAGCAGCAAGGACCTGACTGAAGCTTTCTTT; CDR3aa: CASSKDLTEAFF
j_gene: TRBJ1-5; abundance: few; d_gene: TRBD1; v_gene: TRBV19; CDR3nt: TGTGCCAGTAGTACAGGACAGGGTTGGAGCAATCAGCCCCAGCATTTT; CDR3aa: CASSTGQGWSNQPQHF
j_gene: TRBJ1-6; abundance: NA; d_gene: NA; v_gene: TRBV7-6; CDR3nt: TGTGCCAGCAGCCCTAGGGGGGGGGGAAGTAATTCACCCCTCCACTTT; CDR3aa: CASSPRGGGSNSPLHF
j_gene: TRBJ1-2; abundance: NA; d_gene: NA; v_gene: TRBV16; CDR3nt: TGTGCCAGCAGCCAATCTGCGAGGGTTGACGATGGCTACACCTTC; CDR3aa: CASSQSARVDDGYTF
j_gene: TRBJ1-2; abundance: NA; d_gene: NA; v_gene: TRBV12-3/TRBV12-4; CDR3nt: TGTGCCAGCAGTTTCGGACGAGTTGGCTACACCTTC; CDR3aa: CASSFGRVGYTF
j_gene: TRBJ1-6; abundance: few; d_gene: NA; v_gene: TRBV28; CDR3nt: TGTGCCAGCAGTTTACTACGGGACGCCAATAATTCACCCCTCCACTTT; CDR3aa: CASSLLRDANNSPLHF
j_gene: TRBJ2-4; abundance: few; d_gene: TRBD2; v_gene: TRBV7-9; CDR3nt: TGTGCCAGCAGCCCACCCGGACTAGCGGGACAGTACTTC; CDR3aa: CASSPPGLAGQYF
j_gene: TRBJ2-1; abundance: NA; d_gene: TRBD2; v_gene: TRBV20-1; CDR3nt: TGCAGTGCTAGAATAGCGGGGGGGCCTTACAATGAGCAGTTCTTC; CDR3aa: CSARIAGGPYNEQFF
j_gene: TRBJ1-5; abundance: few; d_gene: TRBD1; v_gene: TRBV20-1; CDR3nt: TGCAGTGCTAGAGACCAGGGACAGGATAGCAATCAGCCCCAGCATTTT; CDR3aa: CSARDQGQDSNQPQHF